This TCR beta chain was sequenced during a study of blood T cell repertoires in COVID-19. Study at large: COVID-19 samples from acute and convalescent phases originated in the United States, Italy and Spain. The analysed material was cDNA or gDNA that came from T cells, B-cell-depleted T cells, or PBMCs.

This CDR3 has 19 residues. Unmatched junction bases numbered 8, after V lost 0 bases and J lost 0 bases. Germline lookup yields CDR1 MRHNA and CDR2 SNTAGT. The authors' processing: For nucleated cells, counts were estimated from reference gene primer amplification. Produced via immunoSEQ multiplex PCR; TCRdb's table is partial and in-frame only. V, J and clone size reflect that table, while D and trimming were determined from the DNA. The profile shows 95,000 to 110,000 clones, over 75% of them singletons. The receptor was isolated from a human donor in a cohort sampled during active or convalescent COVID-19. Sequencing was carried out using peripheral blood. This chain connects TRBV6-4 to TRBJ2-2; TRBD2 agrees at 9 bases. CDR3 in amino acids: CASSDSTGSGGPNTGELFF. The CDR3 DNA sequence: TGTGCCAGCAGTGACTCGACGGGCAGCGGGGGGCCGAACACCGGGGAGCTGTTTTTT.